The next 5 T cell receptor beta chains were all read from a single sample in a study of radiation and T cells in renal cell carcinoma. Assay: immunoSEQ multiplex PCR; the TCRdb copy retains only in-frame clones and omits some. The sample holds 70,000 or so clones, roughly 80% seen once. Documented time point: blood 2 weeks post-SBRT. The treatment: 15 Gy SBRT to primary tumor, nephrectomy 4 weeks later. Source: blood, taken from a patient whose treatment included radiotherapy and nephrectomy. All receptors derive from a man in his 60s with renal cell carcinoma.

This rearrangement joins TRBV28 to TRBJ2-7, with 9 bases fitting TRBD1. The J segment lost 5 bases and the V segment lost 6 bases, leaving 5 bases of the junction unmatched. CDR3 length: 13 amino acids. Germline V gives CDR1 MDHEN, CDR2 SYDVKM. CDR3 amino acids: CASRTGGLDEQYF. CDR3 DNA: TGTGCCAGCAGGACAGGGGGTCTGGACGAGCAGTACTTC.

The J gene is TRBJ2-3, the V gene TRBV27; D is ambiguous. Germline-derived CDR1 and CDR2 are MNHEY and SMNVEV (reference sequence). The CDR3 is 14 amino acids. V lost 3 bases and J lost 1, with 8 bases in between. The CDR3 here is CASSFLLRTDTQYF. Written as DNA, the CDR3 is TGTGCCAGCAGTTTCCTCCTCCGCACAGATACGCAGTATTTT.

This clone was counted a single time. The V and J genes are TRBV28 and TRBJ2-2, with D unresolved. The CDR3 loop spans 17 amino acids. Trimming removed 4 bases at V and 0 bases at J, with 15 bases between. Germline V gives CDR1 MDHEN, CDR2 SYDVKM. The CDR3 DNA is TGTGCCAGCAGTTCCTCGAAGGTGAAGGCGAACACCGGGGAGCTGTTTTTT. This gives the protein CASSSSKVKANTGELFF. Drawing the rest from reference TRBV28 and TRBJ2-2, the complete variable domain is DVKVTQSSRYLVKRTGEKVFLECVQDMDHENMFWYRQDPGLGLRLIYFSYDVKMKEKGDIPEGYSVSREKKERFSLILESASTNQTSMYLCASSSSKVKANTGELFFGEGSRLTVL.

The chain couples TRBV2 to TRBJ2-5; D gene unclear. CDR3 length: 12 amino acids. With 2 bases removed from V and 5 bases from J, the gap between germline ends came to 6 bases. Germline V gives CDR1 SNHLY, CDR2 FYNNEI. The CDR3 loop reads CASSESLETQYF. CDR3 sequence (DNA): TGTGCCAGCAGTGAAAGTCTTGAGACCCAGTACTTC.

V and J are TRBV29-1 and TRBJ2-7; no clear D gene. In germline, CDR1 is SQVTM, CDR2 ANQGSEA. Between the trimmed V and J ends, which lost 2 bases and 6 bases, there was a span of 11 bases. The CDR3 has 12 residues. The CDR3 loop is CSVEMGSAEQYF. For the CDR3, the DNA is TGCAGCGTTGAAATGGGCTCGGCCGAGCAGTACTTC.